Listed below are T cell receptor beta chains from one sample, sequenced in a study of cytomegalovirus exposure and HLA in healthy donors. Clones were sequenced by immunoSEQ multiplex PCR, and TCRdb holds only the in-frame ones, with some missing. This repertoire shows 250,000 to 300,000 clones, roughly 89% found once; its top ten account for 0.35% to 0.4%. The sample comprised PBMCs. These receptor sequences come from a woman in her late teens or twenties in good health and CMV-seronegative. Both conserved end residues are part of each CDR3. The D gene is left open where the match is weak. The size entry is marked missing in some rows and otherwise reads once, few, many or a size class.

V gene	D gene	clone size	J gene	CDR3 DNA	CDR3 protein
TRBV23-1	TRBD1	few	TRBJ1-4	TGCGCCAGCGGTAATCGGACAGGGGAAGAAAAACTGTTTTTT	CASGNRTGEEKLFF
TRBV25-1	TRBD1	-	TRBJ2-7	TGTGCCAGCAGTGCGAGGACAGGAGGTCCCTACGAGCAGTACTTC	CASSARTGGPYEQYF
TRBV5-1	-	-	TRBJ1-1	TGCGCCAGCAGCCAGCAGGGGATCGGGAACACTGAAGCTTTCTTT	CASSQQGIGNTEAFF
TRBV5-1	TRBD1	-	TRBJ1-1	TGCGCCAGCAGCCGGGGACAGCTGAACACTGAAGCTTTCTTT	CASSRGQLNTEAFF
TRBV9	-	-	TRBJ2-3	TGTGCCAGCTCTCCTGGCGGGGGCACAGATACGCAGTATTTT	CASSPGGGTDTQYF
TRBV27	TRBD2	-	TRBJ2-1	TGTGCCAGCAGCCGGACTAGCGGAATCTACAATGAGCAGTTCTTC	CASSRTSGIYNEQFF
TRBV5-4	TRBD2	-	TRBJ2-5	TGTGCCAGCAGCCCAAGGACTAGCGGGGGACAAGAGACCCAGTACTTC	CASSPRTSGGQETQYF
TRBV5-1	-	-	TRBJ2-2	TGCGCCAGCAGCTTGGGCAGGGGGAACACCGGGGAGCTGTTTTTT	CASSLGRGNTGELFF
TRBV29-1	-	-	TRBJ2-2	TGCAGCGTTGAAGACAGGGGGAACACCGGGGAGCTGTTTTTT	CSVEDRGNTGELFF
TRBV5-1	TRBD2	once	TRBJ2-2	TGCGCCAGCAGCTTAGGCGGGGGGAACACCGGGGAGCTGTTTTTT	CASSLGGGNTGELFF
TRBV27	-	-	TRBJ1-4	TGTGCCAGCAGTTCCCAGGGAGCGGGTGAAAAACTGTTTTTT	CASSSQGAGEKLFF
TRBV2	TRBD1	-	TRBJ1-1	TGTGCCAGCAGTGTACCGGGACAGCGCAAGGATGAAGCTTTCTTT	CASSVPGQRKDEAFF
TRBV10-3	-	-	TRBJ1-1	TGTGCCATCAGTGAGCAAGGGAGGGGGAACACTGAAGCTTTCTTT	CAISEQGRGNTEAFF
TRBV6-6	-	few	TRBJ1-2	TGTGCCAGCAGACACCCAAACTATGGCTACACCTTC	CASRHPNYGYTF
TRBV27	-	-	TRBJ1-1	TGTGCCAGCAGTTTAGAAGGGGACTACACTGAAGCTTTCTTT	CASSLEGDYTEAFF
TRBV28	TRBD1	-	TRBJ2-7	TGTGCCAGCAGAAAGGGACAGGGTTCCTCCTACGAGCAGTACTTC	CASRKGQGSSYEQYF
TRBV5-1	-	-	TRBJ1-2	TGCGCCAGCAGCTTGGATGGGGGGGACTATGGCTACACCTTC	CASSLDGGDYGYTF
TRBV4-1	-	-	TRBJ2-7	TGCGCCAGCAGCCAAGATCAAGCTGTCAGGGGAAAAGAGCAGTACTTC	CASSQDQAVRGKEQYF
TRBV7-8	-	-	TRBJ1-1	TGTGCCAGCAACCTCGGACACTGGAACACTGAAGCTTTCTTT	CASNLGHWNTEAFF
TRBV18	TRBD1	-	TRBJ1-3	TGTGCCAGCTCACCACGGACACAGGGGGCTGGAAACACCATATATTTT	CASSPRTQGAGNTIYF
TRBV15	TRBD1	-	TRBJ2-7	TGTGCCACCAGCAGAGGCTGGACAGGTACAACCTACGAGCAGTACTTC	CATSRGWTGTTYEQYF
TRBV28	-	-	TRBJ2-2	TGTGCCAGCAGTTCCCCCCGAGCGGGCCACACCGGGGAGCTGTTTTTT	CASSSPRAGHTGELFF
TRBV5-1	TRBD1	-	TRBJ2-7	TGCGCCAGCAGCGCGAAGGGGACAGGGAGACACGAGCAGTACTTC	CASSAKGTGRHEQYF
TRBV6-1	-	-	TRBJ1-1	TGTGCCAGCAGTGATTTAACAGAATCGTTCACTGAAGCTTTCTTT	CASSDLTESFTEAFF
TRBV6-5	TRBD1	-	TRBJ2-7	TGTGCCAGCAGTTACTCAGGACAGGACTACGAGCAGTACTTC	CASSYSGQDYEQYF
TRBV29-1	-	-	TRBJ1-1	TGCAGCGTTGTTCCCGGGGGGAGAACTGAAGCTTTCTTT	CSVVPGGRTEAFF
TRBV10-3	TRBD1	-	TRBJ1-6	TGTGCCATCAGCAACAGGGGGCAGGATTCACCCCTCCACTTT	CAISNRGQDSPLHF
TRBV15	TRBD1	-	TRBJ2-2	TGTGCCACCAGCCTGGACAGGAAACAAAGGAACACCGGGGAGCTGTTTTTT	CATSLDRKQRNTGELFF
TRBV27	TRBD1	-	TRBJ2-7	TGTGCCAGCGGACAGGGACACTCCTACGAGCAGTACTTC	CASGQGHSYEQYF
TRBV6-6	-	-	TRBJ2-5	TGTGCCAGCAGTTACCATCCGGAGGGAGGGGGAGAGACCCAGTACTTC	CASSYHPEGGGETQYF
TRBV7-8	TRBD2	-	TRBJ2-3	TGTGCCAGCAGCTTAGCGTGGGCTAGCGGGGGGCGCACAGATACGCAGTATTTT	CASSLAWASGGRTDTQYF
TRBV12-5	TRBD1	-	TRBJ1-1	TGTGCTAGTGGTTTGACAGGGGACACTGAAGCTTTCTTT	CASGLTGDTEAFF
TRBV28	TRBD2	-	TRBJ2-3	TGTGCCAGCAGTTTTCTGGCTAGCGGGACAGATACGCAGTATTTT	CASSFLASGTDTQYF
TRBV14	TRBD1	once	TRBJ1-1	TGTGCCAGCAGCGAGACAGGGCTTGACACTGAAGCTTTCTTT	CASSETGLDTEAFF
TRBV10-3	TRBD2	-	TRBJ2-1	TGTGCCATCAGCGGGAAGGCGGGGGGGAGTGAGCAGTTCTTC	CAISGKAGGSEQFF
TRBV11-1	-	-	TRBJ2-2	TGTGCCAGCAGCTTAAACTCCCCGGTCACCGGGGAGCTGTTTTTT	CASSLNSPVTGELFF
TRBV4-1	TRBD1	-	TRBJ2-1	TGCGCCAGCAGCCAACCGGACAGGGGTAGAAATGAGCAGTTCTTC	CASSQPDRGRNEQFF
TRBV7-9	TRBD1	-	TRBJ1-3	TGTGCCAGCGGGGACAGGGGGCAAGGAAACACCATATATTTT	CASGDRGQGNTIYF
TRBV28	-	once	TRBJ1-2	TGTGCCAGCAGCCCAGACGGCGGTGGCTATGGCTACACCTTC	CASSPDGGGYGYTF
TRBV4-1	TRBD1	-	TRBJ1-1	TGCGCCAGCAGCCTTCCGGGACAGGGGGCTTCTGAAGCTTTCTTT	CASSLPGQGASEAFF
TRBV6-5	-	-	TRBJ1-6	TGTGCCAGCAGTTACGGGGGGGCAAGTAATTCACCCCTCCACTTT	CASSYGGASNSPLHF
TRBV6-6	TRBD2	-	TRBJ2-7	TGTGCCAGCAGTTGGTCTAGCGGGGGGGCGAACGAGCAGTACTTC	CASSWSSGGANEQYF
TRBV7-8	TRBD1	-	TRBJ1-2	TGTGCCAGCAGCTTAGTGTGGGACAGGAGAGAAAATGGCTACACCTTC	CASSLVWDRRENGYTF
TRBV5-6	TRBD2	-	TRBJ2-2	TGTGCCAGCAGCCCTCGTAGCGGGGCGCGCACCGGGGAGCTGTTTTTT	CASSPRSGARTGELFF
TRBV7-2	TRBD1	-	TRBJ2-7	TGTGCCAGCAGACAAGGACAGGGGGTACCCTACGAGCAGTACTTC	CASRQGQGVPYEQYF
TRBV27	TRBD2	-	TRBJ2-3	TGTGCCAGCAGACCCGGGGGGGGGAACACAGATACGCAGTATTTT	CASRPGGGNTDTQYF
TRBV28	-	-	TRBJ1-2	TGTGCCAGCGGCTTCCTCCGGGAGGCGAGTGACGGCTACACCTTC	CASGFLREASDGYTF
TRBV30	TRBD1	-	TRBJ2-7	TGTGCCTGGAGTTGGGACAGATCCTACGAGCAGTACTTC	CAWSWDRSYEQYF
TRBV5-4	-	-	TRBJ2-1	TGTGCCAGCAGCTTGGCTATGGGGGGCAATGAGCAGTTCTTC	CASSLAMGGNEQFF
TRBV5-1	-	-	TRBJ1-6	TGCGCCAGCTCCGAGCAGGGTGGTAATTCACCCCTCCACTTT	CASSEQGGNSPLHF
TRBV18	-	-	TRBJ1-1	TGTGCCAGCTCACCACCGACATCTTATGGATCTGAAGCTTTCTTT	CASSPPTSYGSEAFF
TRBV19	TRBD1	-	TRBJ2-5	TGTGCCAGTAGTATAAGGAGCGGGACAGGGGCACGAGAGACCCAGTACTTC	CASSIRSGTGARETQYF
TRBV4-3	-	-	TRBJ1-1	TGCGCCAGCAGCCAAGATCCCGCAGGGGCCCGGGTCACTGAAGCTTTCTTT	CASSQDPAGARVTEAFF
TRBV28	-	-	TRBJ1-1	TGTGCCAGCAGTGAACATCTGAACACTGAAGCTTTCTTT	CASSEHLNTEAFF
TRBV30	TRBD1	-	TRBJ1-1	TGTGCCTGGAGTACCATACGCCGGGACAGGGGAGTATTGGGCACTGAAGCTTTCTTT	CAWSTIRRDRGVLGTEAFF
TRBV10-3	TRBD1	-	TRBJ1-3	TGTGCCATCGCCTCGGGACAGCCCGACTCTGGAAACACCATATATTTT	CAIASGQPDSGNTIYF